This paragraph reports one T cell receptor (beta chain). Its specificity is not known. This entry belongs to a study of blood T cells in healthy people across ages. Study-level points and caveats: Higher diversity and more naive CD4+ cells were features of long-lived donors, compared to aged donors.

This CDR3 has 13 amino acids. Combining a sample-barcoded 5' primer with a J-beta primer mix, a second PCR ran for 7 to 11 cycles. TCRdb processed the 5' RACE reads anew with MiXCR; each CDR3 protein has one entry. The table lists about 900,000 distinct CDR3 sequences, 45% to 50% of them singletons, with 10% to 15% in the top ten. This TCR derives from a man between 25 and 39 years old in good health. V gene TRBV21-1 combines with J gene TRBJ2-1; the DNA was not compared with TRBD1, the D call given in the table. TRBV21-1 is a documented pseudogene. Sequencing was done on a sample of blood. The CDR3 spells CASRGTSNNEQFF. The CDR3 nucleotides read TGTGCCAGCAGGGGGACATCGAACAATGAGCAGTTCTTC.